A single sample gave rise to the 12 T cell receptor beta chains below, sequenced in a study of cytomegalovirus exposure and HLA in healthy donors. Primers included in the PCR were 60 Vbeta and 13 Jbeta primers. Only in-frame clones appear in the TCRdb table, and some are missing; sequencing was by immunoSEQ multiplex PCR. The table includes about 190,000 clones, roughly four fifths detected once. The specimen sequenced was PBMCs. The receptors originated from a man between 50 and 59 years old in good health and CMV-seronegative.

The rearrangement joins TRBV10-3 to TRBJ2-7, with D possibly matching TRBD2 (7 bases). Trimming stripped 9 bases from V and 3 bases from J, with 15 bases between. The CDR3 length is 13 residues. Germline CDR1 ENHRY, CDR2 SYGVKD. The CDR3 here is CAIGGGGVYEQYF. CDR3 in DNA: TGTGCCATTGGGGGCGGGGGAGTCTACGAGCAGTACTTC.

For this clone: Other DNA sequences in this specimen translate into the identical CDR3. The chain recombines TRBV5-1 with TRBJ1-1; D is perhaps TRBD1 (6 bases). The CDR3 length is 14 residues. Trimming cost V 1 base and J 1 base, with 8 bases left between them. Germline assignment: CDR1 SGHRS and CDR2 YFSETQ. The CDR3: CASSLQGTNTEAFF. The DNA of the CDR3 is TGCGCCAGCAGCTTGCAGGGGACGAACACTGAAGCTTTCTTT.

This sequence joins TRBV15 and TRBJ1-2; D is undetermined. Trimming removed 0 bases from V and 4 bases from J, with 12 bases in between. Germline V gene sequence: CDR1 LNHNV, CDR2 YYDKDF (reference sequence). The CDR3 length is 15 residues. The CDR3 coding sequence is TGTGCCACCAGCAGAGATCTTGCAGGAGGCTATGGCTACACCTTC. It encodes CATSRDLAGGYGYTF.

Written as DNA, the CDR3 is TGTGCCAGCAGCGTACGGACAGGGAAAGAGACCCAGTACTTC. It translates to CASSVRTGKETQYF. The rearrangement joins TRBV9 to TRBJ2-5, with TRBD1 matching 8 bases. The junction had 2 bases not matched to a gene; V was cut back by 1 base and J by 3 bases. Germline values: CDR1 SGDLS, CDR2 YYNGEE. The CDR3 runs to 14 residues. Using reference TRBV9 and TRBJ2-5 for the parts outside the CDR3, the full variable domain is DSGVTQTPKHLITATGQRVTLRCSPRSGDLSVYWYQQSLDQGLQFLIQYYNGEERAKGNILERFSAQQFPDLHSELNLSSLELGDSALYFCASSVRTGKETQYFGPGTRLLVL.

This clone was observed a single time. The chain carries TRBV4-3 and TRBJ2-7; D call uncertain. With 0 bases removed from V and 6 bases from J, the gap between germline ends came to 15 bases. The CDR3 covers 15 residues. The germline V gene encodes CDR1 LGHNA and CDR2 YSLEER. Here the CDR3 DNA reads TGCGCCAGCAGCCAAGATTTGCGCCAACCCCCCGAGCAGTACTTC. It yields the protein CASSQDLRQPPEQYF.

V is TRBV19 and J is TRBJ2-5; 11 positions match TRBD1. Germline lookup yields CDR1 LNHDA and CDR2 SQIVND (reference sequence). J gave up 5 bases and V 4 bases, and 9 bases lay outside the gene matches. This CDR3 comprises 16 residues. The CDR3 is CASSTWTGGEGETQYF. CDR3 nucleotide sequence: TGTGCCAGTAGTACCTGGACAGGGGGCGAGGGGGAGACCCAGTACTTC.

The gene calls are TRBV4-2 and TRBJ2-5; 7 positions match TRBD1. The V gene's germline CDR1 is LGHNA and CDR2 YNFKEQ. The CDR3 length is 15 residues. The J segment lost 0 bases and the V segment lost 0 bases, leaving 1 base of the junction unmatched. DNA for the CDR3: TGTGCCAGCAGCCAAGAACAGGGGTACCAAGAGACCCAGTACTTC. This encodes CASSQEQGYQETQYF.

The chain joins TRBV9 to TRBJ2-7; the match to TRBD2 covers 8 bases. J gave up 6 bases and V 3 bases, and 20 bases lay outside the gene matches. The V gene's germline CDR1 is SGDLS and CDR2 YYNGEE. The CDR3 spans 18 residues. The CDR3 protein is CASSGVVGGGSLPSEQYF. Here the CDR3 DNA reads TGTGCCAGCAGCGGCGTCGTTGGCGGGGGGTCCCTCCCGTCCGAGCAGTACTTC.

V and J are TRBV29-1 and TRBJ2-1, with 10 bases that match TRBD2. Germline-derived CDR1 and CDR2 are SQVTM and ANQGSEA. After removal of 7 bases from V and 1 base from J, the junction contained 16 bases not matched to a gene. There are 18 residues in the CDR3. The CDR3 DNA reads as TGCAGCGCCGGGGGGAAAGGGACTAGCGAGTTGTCCTACAATGAGCAGTTCTTC. Protein product: CSAGGKGTSELSYNEQFF.

V gene TRBV7-2 combines with J gene TRBJ2-5; 7 bases map to TRBD2. Trimming took 6 bases from V and 2 from J; bases not matched to a gene: 6. The germline CDR1 and CDR2 sequences are SGHTA and FQGNSA. The CDR3 has 14 amino acids. The CDR3 sequence is CASRRSGLQETQYF. In DNA, the CDR3 is TGTGCCAGCAGACGTAGCGGGTTACAAGAGACCCAGTACTTC.

The CDR3 DNA reads TGCGCCAGCAGCTTGGAGGGCAGGGGCCACGAGCAGTACTTC. It codes for CASSLEGRGHEQYF. This chain connects TRBV5-1 to TRBJ2-7; D perhaps matches TRBD1 (6 bases). In germline, CDR1 is SGHRS, CDR2 YFSETQ. Trimming cost V 0 bases and J 5 bases, with 12 bases left between them. The CDR3 covers 14 residues.

The chain recombines TRBV19 with TRBJ2-2, with TRBD2 matching over 7 bases. Germline V gives CDR1 LNHDA, CDR2 SQIVND (reference sequence). The CDR3 is made up of 14 amino acids. With V trimmed by 3 bases and J by 5 bases, 3 bases remained unmatched. The CDR3 sequence: CASSIMGGTGELFF. The CDR3 coding sequence is TGTGCCAGTAGTATTATGGGAGGGACCGGGGAGCTGTTTTTT.